A selection of T cell receptor beta chains follows, all from one sample in a study of blood T cells in healthy people across ages. MiXCR, run by TCRdb on the 5' RACE reads, gives a single entry per CDR3 protein. This table holds about 1,600,000 distinct CDR3 sequences, around 39% found once. The material sequenced was blood. All receptors come from a woman aged 18-35 years in good health. Each CDR3 is given with its conserved first and last residue. D genes are given only for firm matches. Clone sizes are given selectively: once, few, many, or a class where the clone is expanded.

d_gene: TRBD1; v_gene: TRBV7-2; abundance: few; j_gene: TRBJ1-2; CDR3aa: CASRRTGGLYGYTF; CDR3nt: TGTGCCAGCAGGCGTACAGGGGGTCTCTATGGCTACACCTTC
d_gene: TRBD1; v_gene: TRBV29-1; abundance: few; j_gene: TRBJ2-7; CDR3aa: CSAMWDRGYEQYF; CDR3nt: TGCAGCGCCATGTGGGACAGAGGTTACGAGCAGTACTTC
d_gene: NA; v_gene: TRBV7-9; abundance: NA; j_gene: TRBJ2-7; CDR3aa: CASSFSDRTYEQYF; CDR3nt: TGTGCCAGCAGCTTCTCGGACAGAACCTACGAGCAGTACTTC
d_gene: TRBD1; v_gene: TRBV20-1; abundance: once; j_gene: TRBJ2-2; CDR3aa: CSARELDRGITGELFF; CDR3nt: TGCAGTGCTAGAGAATTGGACAGGGGGATCACCGGGGAGCTGTTTTTT
d_gene: NA; v_gene: TRBV6-1; abundance: NA; j_gene: TRBJ1-1; CDR3aa: CASSDHLTLNTEAFF; CDR3nt: TGTGCCAGCAGTGATCACCTGACACTGAACACTGAAGCTTTCTTT
d_gene: TRBD2; v_gene: TRBV3-1; abundance: few; j_gene: TRBJ2-5; CDR3aa: CASSPTSREQYF; CDR3nt: TGTGCCAGCAGCCCGACTAGCCGGGAGCAGTACTTC
d_gene: NA; v_gene: TRBV7-9; abundance: NA; j_gene: TRBJ2-7; CDR3aa: CASSPTGPEQYF; CDR3nt: TGTGCCAGCAGCCCCACAGGGCCCGAGCAGTACTTC
d_gene: TRBD2; v_gene: TRBV3-1; abundance: NA; j_gene: TRBJ2-5; CDR3aa: CASSQVPGASGSKEQYF; CDR3nt: TGTGCCAGCAGCCAAGTCCCCGGGGCTAGCGGGAGCAAGGAGCAGTACTTC
d_gene: NA; v_gene: TRBV28; abundance: NA; j_gene: TRBJ2-3; CDR3aa: CANSFADTQYF; CDR3nt: TGTGCCAACAGTTTTGCAGATACGCAGTATTTT
d_gene: TRBD1; v_gene: TRBV5-1; abundance: few; j_gene: TRBJ1-1; CDR3aa: CASRTTGALGTTEAFF; CDR3nt: TGCGCCAGCAGAACTACAGGGGCCCTTGGGACCACTGAAGCTTTCTTT
d_gene: NA; v_gene: TRBV10-3; abundance: many; j_gene: TRBJ2-6; CDR3aa: CAIPGEPRSGANVLTF; CDR3nt: TGTGCCATTCCGGGGGAACCCCGCTCTGGGGCCAACGTCCTGACTTTC
d_gene: NA; v_gene: TRBV30; abundance: NA; j_gene: TRBJ2-6; CDR3aa: CAWIISGANVLTF; CDR3nt: TGTGCCTGGATCATTTCCGGGGCCAACGTCCTGACTTTC
d_gene: NA; v_gene: TRBV3-1; abundance: few; j_gene: TRBJ2-7; CDR3aa: CASSPHGTAYEQYF; CDR3nt: TGTGCCAGCAGCCCTCACGGGACCGCCTACGAGCAGTACTTC
d_gene: NA; v_gene: TRBV12-3/TRBV12-4; abundance: NA; j_gene: TRBJ2-7; CDR3aa: CASSAPVYRNEQYF; CDR3nt: TGTGCCAGCAGCGCGCCAGTGTATCGCAATGAGCAGTACTTC
d_gene: NA; v_gene: TRBV3-1; abundance: few; j_gene: TRBJ2-3; CDR3aa: CASSQDDGSFNTQYF; CDR3nt: TGTGCCAGCAGCCAAGACGATGGGTCGTTTAATACGCAGTATTTT
d_gene: TRBD2; v_gene: TRBV10-3; abundance: NA; j_gene: TRBJ2-1; CDR3aa: CAISDLAGHSYTEQFF; CDR3nt: TGTGCCATCAGTGACCTAGCGGGGCACTCCTACACTGAGCAGTTCTTC
d_gene: NA; v_gene: TRBV2; abundance: many; j_gene: TRBJ2-3; CDR3aa: CAGSGTDTQYF; CDR3nt: TGTGCCGGGAGCGGCACAGATACGCAGTATTTT
d_gene: TRBD2; v_gene: TRBV10-2; abundance: NA; j_gene: TRBJ2-4; CDR3aa: CASSDDGRMAKNIQYF; CDR3nt: TGCGCCAGTAGTGATGACGGGAGGATGGCCAAAAACATTCAGTACTTC
d_gene: NA; v_gene: TRBV6-6; abundance: NA; j_gene: TRBJ1-3; CDR3aa: CASSYGGETGNTIYF; CDR3nt: TGTGCCAGCAGTTATGGGGGGGAAACTGGAAACACCATATATTTT
d_gene: NA; v_gene: TRBV20-1; abundance: NA; j_gene: TRBJ2-5; CDR3aa: CSARVWGPKETQYF; CDR3nt: TGCAGTGCTAGAGTCTGGGGTCCAAAAGAGACCCAGTACTTC
d_gene: NA; v_gene: TRBV5-6; abundance: NA; j_gene: TRBJ2-4; CDR3aa: CASSRWASLAKNIQYF; CDR3nt: TGTGCCAGCAGTAGATGGGCCTCCCTAGCCAAAAACATTCAGTACTTC
d_gene: NA; v_gene: TRBV11-2; abundance: NA; j_gene: TRBJ2-4; CDR3aa: CASAAWAKKGEAQYF; CDR3nt: TGTGCCAGCGCCGCCTGGGCTAAGAAGGGAGAGGCCCAGTACTTC
d_gene: NA; v_gene: TRBV28; abundance: few; j_gene: TRBJ1-6; CDR3aa: CASSLGGPETNSPLHF; CDR3nt: TGTGCCAGCAGTTTAGGGGGTCCCGAAACTAATTCACCCCTCCACTTT
d_gene: TRBD2; v_gene: TRBV12-3/TRBV12-4; abundance: NA; j_gene: TRBJ2-1; CDR3aa: CASSLIGRDREQFF; CDR3nt: TGTGCCAGCAGTTTAATCGGGAGGGACCGGGAGCAGTTCTTC
d_gene: TRBD2; v_gene: TRBV4-1; abundance: few; j_gene: TRBJ2-3; CDR3aa: CASSQVLAGITDTQYF; CDR3nt: TGCGCCAGCAGCCAAGTCCTAGCGGGGATCACAGATACGCAGTATTTT